Presented here are 19 T cell receptor beta chains from one specimen sequenced in a study of T cells after yellow fever vaccination. TCRdb itself ran the 5' RACE reads through MiXCR, one entry per CDR3 protein. The sample lists 250,000 to 300,000 distinct CDR3 sequences, around 5.3% occurring once. The source was CD4+ T cells sorted from PBMCs, collected on the day of the yellow fever booster vaccination. These receptors were collected from a man between 18 and 35 years old who received the YFV17D yellow fever vaccine.

This clonotype has just a few counts. The rearrangement links TRBV7-9 to TRBJ1-2; no clear D gene. Germline CDR1 reads SEHNR; CDR2 reads FQNEAQ (reference sequence). The CDR3 is 11 residues long. Deletions cut 5 bases from V and 8 bases from J, with 9 bases between. This CDR3 is CASSPEMGYTF. CDR3 nucleotides: TGTGCCAGCAGCCCCGAGATGGGCTACACCTTC. The complete variable domain, with remaining parts taken from reference TRBV7-9 and TRBJ1-2, reads DTGVSQNPRHKITKRGQNVTFRCDPISEHNRLYWYRQTLGQGPEFLTYFQNEAQLEKSRLLSDRFSAERPKGSFSTLEIQRTEQGDSAMYLCASSPEMGYTFGSGTRLTVV.

J is TRBJ2-1 and V is TRBV21-1; the tabulated D call, TRBD1, remains unverified against the DNA. TRBV21-1 is a pseudogene locus. The length of the CDR3 is 15 residues. The CDR3 DNA reads as TGTGCCAGCAGCAAGGGCCCCTGTCAGTTGGGGTTCCAGTTCTTC. Amino acids: CASSKGPCQLGFQFF.

The table lists this clonotype with a few counts. This chain uses TRBV6-4 with TRBJ1-2; 8 bases align to TRBD1. In germline, CDR1 is MRHNA, CDR2 SNTAGT. Trimming cost V 6 bases and J 3 bases; bases outside gene matches: 3. This CDR3 is 13 amino acids long. DNA of the CDR3: TGTGCCAGCAGACCGGACAGGGACTATGGCTACACCTTC. It codes for CASRPDRDYGYTF.

There are a few counts of this clonotype. The rearrangement joins TRBV4-3 to TRBJ2-3; maybe TRBD2 (6 bases). The V end lost 4 bases, the J end lost 6 bases, and 14 bases lay between the germline ends. Per germline, CDR1 LGHNA and CDR2 YSLEER. The CDR3 totals 14 residues. CDR3 in amino acids: CASSRIGGGDTQYF. DNA for the CDR3: TGCGCCAGCAGCCGTATCGGGGGTGGTGATACGCAGTATTTT.

As for this clonotype: A much bigger clone sits one base away, suggesting this may be a read error. The chain carries TRBV29-1 and TRBJ2-5; D is undetermined. The germline CDR1 and CDR2 sequences are SQVTM and ANQGSEA. The CDR3 covers 12 residues. The CDR3 nucleotides read TGCAGCGTTGAAGCGGCCCAAGAGGCCCAGTACTTC. Its translation is CSVEAAQEAQYF.

This clonotype occurred many times. The chain couples TRBV5-4 to TRBJ2-2, with TRBD2 identical over 8 bases. This CDR3 region has 15 residues. The trim removed 4 bases at V and 5 bases at J, leaving 7 bases unmatched. Germline V gives CDR1 SGHNT, CDR2 YYREEE (reference sequence). The CDR3 nucleotides are TGTGCCAGCAGCCCGAGGACTAGCCTAACCGGGGAGCTGTTTTTT. It yields the protein CASSPRTSLTGELFF. Full variable domain (missing parts from reference TRBV5-4 and TRBJ2-2): ETGVTQSPTHLIKTRGQQVTLRCSSQSGHNTVSWYQQALGQGPQFIFQYYREEENGRGNFPPRFSGLQFPNYSSELNVNALELDDSALYLCASSPRTSLTGELFFGEGSRLTVL.

Many counts were recorded for this clonotype. This chain uses TRBV7-3 with TRBJ2-5; 11 bases line up with TRBD1. CDR1 and CDR2 from the germline V gene are SGHTA and FQGTGA. V dropped 5 bases and J dropped 7; count of bases not matched to a gene: 3. This CDR3 region has 13 residues. CDR3 nucleotides: TGTGCCAGCAGCCCGGACAGGGGGCGGACCCAGTACTTC. It specifies CASSPDRGRTQYF.

This clonotype came up a few times. The J gene is TRBJ1-2, the V gene TRBV6-8; D is unclear. The CDR3 length is 14 residues. CDR1 is MNHGY, CDR2 SAAAGT, per germline. Trimming cost V 1 base and J 4 bases, with 10 bases left between them. The CDR3 is CASSYWSPLYGYTF. The CDR3 nucleotides are TGTGCCAGCAGTTACTGGAGCCCCCTCTATGGCTACACCTTC.

This clonotype has just a few counts. The chain uses TRBV7-2 and TRBJ2-7; 10 positions match TRBD2. Trimming removed 1 base from V and 1 base from J; junction bases left unmatched: 7. The CDR3 consists of 17 residues. CDR1 SGHTA and CDR2 FQGNSA come from the germline V gene. The CDR3 sequence is CASSLDSPLAGSYEQYV. The CDR3 DNA reads as TGTGCCAGCAGCTTAGATTCCCCACTAGCGGGGTCCTACGAGCAGTACGTC.

This clonotype was picked up a small number of times. The chain links TRBV11-2 to TRBJ2-5, with 9 bases matching TRBD2. The CDR3 totals 16 residues. The junction had 3 bases not matched to a gene; V was cut back by 0 bases and J by 1 base. Germline CDR1 SGHAT, CDR2 FQNNGV. The CDR3 region has the DNA TGTGCCAGCAGCTTAGAGGCTAGCGGGATCCAAGAGACCCAGTACTTC. Its protein product is CASSLEASGIQETQYF.

This clonotype was detected a few times. The CDR3 loop is CASSPGVGYTQYF. In DNA form, the CDR3 reads TGTGCCAGCAGCCCAGGGGTTGGCTATACGCAGTATTTT. V and J are TRBV2 and TRBJ2-3; weak D call: TRBD1 (6 bases). Germline V gene sequence: CDR1 SNHLY, CDR2 FYNNEI. The CDR3 sequence is 13 residues long. Trimming left V 6 bases short and J 7 bases short, with 14 bases between. Full variable domain (outside the CDR3, taken from reference TRBV2 and TRBJ2-3): EPEVTQTPSHQVTQMGQEVILRCVPISNHLYFYWYRQILGQKVEFLVSFYNNEISEKSEIFDDQFSVERPDGSNFTLKIRSTKLEDSAMYFCASSPGVGYTQYFGPGTRLTVL.

This clonotype was recorded many times. V is TRBV3-1 and J is TRBJ2-7; tentatively, D is TRBD2 (6 bases). There are 15 residues in the CDR3. Germline assignment: CDR1 LGHDT and CDR2 YNNKEL (reference sequence). The CDR3 reads CTEAGRSTGPYEQYF. Here the CDR3 DNA reads TGTACCGAAGCTGGGAGGTCAACGGGTCCCTACGAGCAGTACTTC.

This clonotype was detected only a few times. V and J are TRBV5-4 and TRBJ2-7; weak D call: TRBD1 (6 bases). Germline lookup yields CDR1 SGHNT and CDR2 YYREEE (reference sequence). CDR3 length: 15 amino acids. Trimming shortened V by 4 bases and J by 0 bases, and 14 bases separated the two germline ends. DNA of the CDR3: TGTGCCAGCAGCGTAGACAGGACGGGCTCCTACGAGCAGTACGTC. Translation gives CASSVDRTGSYEQYV.

The rearrangement uses TRBV7-2 and TRBJ2-2, with D perhaps being TRBD1 or TRBD2 (5 bases each). The CDR3 sequence is 13 residues long. Trimming took 5 bases from V and 6 from J, leaving 10 bases between them. The germline CDR1 and CDR2 sequences are SGHTA and FQGNSA. The CDR3 nucleotides read TGTGCCAGCAGCGCTAGGGGAGCCGGGGAGCTGTTTTTT. Residues: CASSARGAGELFF. Full variable domain (outside the CDR3, taken from reference TRBV7-2 and TRBJ2-2): GAGVSQSPSNKVTEKGKDVELRCDPISGHTALYWYRQSLGQGLEFLIYFQGNSAPDKSGLPSDRFSAERTGGSVSTLTIQRTQQEDSAVYLCASSARGAGELFFGEGSRLTVL.

Ten or more counts support this clonotype. The chain employs TRBV20-1 and TRBJ2-2; 7 positions agree with TRBD1. Unmatched junction bases numbered 2, after V lost 3 bases and J lost 4 bases. Germline CDR1 DFQATT, CDR2 SNEGSKA (reference sequence). This CDR3 is built from 13 residues. CDR3 sequence reads: CSARTGRTGELFF. The CDR3 bases are TGCAGTGCTAGGACAGGGCGCACCGGGGAGCTGTTTTTT.

The rearrangement joins TRBV20-1 to TRBJ1-5; D gene uncertain. V lost 6 bases, J lost 3 bases, and 9 bases lay in between. CDR1 is DFQATT and CDR2 is SNEGSKA in the germline V gene (reference sequence). CDR3 length equals 12 residues. The CDR3 region has the DNA TGCAGTGCCCTAGTCCCCAATCAGCCCCAGCATTTT. Its protein is CSALVPNQPQHF.

This clonotype was observed a few times. This chain links TRBV18 with TRBJ1-3; 7 positions agree with TRBD1. Germline V CDR1 and CDR2: KGHSH, LQKENI. V lost 3 bases and J lost 0; bases outside the gene matches: 8. CDR3 length equals 17 residues. CDR3 coding DNA: TGTGCCAGCTCACCCGGGCCGACAGGGAACTCTGGAAACACCATATATTTT. This sequence encodes CASSPGPTGNSGNTIYF. The variable domain in full, completed from reference TRBV18 and TRBJ1-3, reads NAGVMQNPRHLVRRRGQEARLRCSPMKGHSHVYWYRQLPEEGLKFMVYLQKENIIDESGMPKERFSAEFPKEGPSILRIQQVVRGDSAAYFCASSPGPTGNSGNTIYFGEGSWLTVV.

This clonotype was detected ten times or more. This chain joins TRBV2 and TRBJ2-7, with D unresolved. This CDR3 region has 10 residues. Germline loops: CDR1 SNHLY, CDR2 FYNNEI. Between the trimmed V and J ends, which lost 7 bases and 4 bases, there was a span of 5 bases. The CDR3 loop is CASTRYEQYF. DNA of the CDR3: TGTGCCAGCACACGATACGAGCAGTACTTC.

The rearrangement links TRBV5-1 to TRBJ1-2; unclear D gene. Germline V CDR1 and CDR2: SGHRS, YFSETQ. The CDR3 has 16 amino acids. V dropped 0 bases and J dropped 0 bases, with 12 bases sitting between them. The CDR3 DNA sequence: TGCGCCAGCAGCTTGGAACGTACAGCCACTAACTATGGCTACACCTTC. It codes for CASSLERTATNYGYTF.